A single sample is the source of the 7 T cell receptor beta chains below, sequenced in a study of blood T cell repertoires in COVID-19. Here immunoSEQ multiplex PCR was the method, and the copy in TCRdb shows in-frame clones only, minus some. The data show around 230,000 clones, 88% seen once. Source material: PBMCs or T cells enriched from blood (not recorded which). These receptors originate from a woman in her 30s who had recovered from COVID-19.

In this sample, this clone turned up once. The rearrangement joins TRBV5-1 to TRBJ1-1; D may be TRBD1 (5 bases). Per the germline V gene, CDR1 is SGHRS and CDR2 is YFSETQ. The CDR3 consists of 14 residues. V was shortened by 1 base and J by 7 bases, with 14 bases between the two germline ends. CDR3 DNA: TGCGCCAGCAGCTTGATGGTTTCCGGGGGTGAAGCTTTCTTT. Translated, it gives CASSLMVSGGEAFF.

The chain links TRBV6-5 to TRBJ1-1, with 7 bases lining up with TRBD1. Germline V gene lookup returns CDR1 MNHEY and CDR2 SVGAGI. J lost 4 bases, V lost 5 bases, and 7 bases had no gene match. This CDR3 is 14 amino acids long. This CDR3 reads CASSTTGWVTEAFF. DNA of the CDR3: TGTGCCAGCAGTACGACAGGGTGGGTCACTGAAGCTTTCTTT.

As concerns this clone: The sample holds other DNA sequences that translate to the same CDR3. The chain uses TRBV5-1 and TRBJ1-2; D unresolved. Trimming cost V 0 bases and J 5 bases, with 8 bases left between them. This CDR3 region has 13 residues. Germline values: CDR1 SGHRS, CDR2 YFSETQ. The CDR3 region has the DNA TGCGCCAGCAGCTTGGATCCAGGTTATGGCTACACCTTC. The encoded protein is CASSLDPGYGYTF.

CDR3 coding DNA: TGCGCCAGCAGCTTGGCCGCGGAGAAGATCACTGAAGCTTTCTTT. Translating it yields CASSLAAEKITEAFF. This sequence joins TRBV5-1 and TRBJ1-1; D is unresolved. CDR1 and CDR2 (germline): SGHRS, YFSETQ. The CDR3 has 15 amino acids. With 0 bases removed from V and 4 bases from J, the gap between germline ends came to 13 bases.

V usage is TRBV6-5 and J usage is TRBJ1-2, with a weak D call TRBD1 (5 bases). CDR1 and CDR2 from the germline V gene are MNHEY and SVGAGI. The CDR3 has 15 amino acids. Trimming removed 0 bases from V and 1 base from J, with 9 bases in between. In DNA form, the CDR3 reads TGTGCCAGCAGTTACTCGACGGGGGTTAACTATGGCTACACCTTC. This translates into CASSYSTGVNYGYTF.

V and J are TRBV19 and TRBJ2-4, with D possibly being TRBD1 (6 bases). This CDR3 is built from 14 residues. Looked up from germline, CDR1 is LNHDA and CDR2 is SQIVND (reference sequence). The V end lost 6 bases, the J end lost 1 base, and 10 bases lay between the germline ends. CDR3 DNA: TGTGCCAGTAGCCCAACAGGGGCCAAAAACATTCAGTACTTC. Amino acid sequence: CASSPTGAKNIQYF. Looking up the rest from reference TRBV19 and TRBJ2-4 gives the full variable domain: DGGITQSPKYLFRKEGQNVTLSCEQNLNHDAMYWYRQDPGQGLRLIYYSQIVNDFQKGDIAEGYSVSREKKESFPLTVTSAQKNPTAFYLCASSPTGAKNIQYFGAGTRLSVL.

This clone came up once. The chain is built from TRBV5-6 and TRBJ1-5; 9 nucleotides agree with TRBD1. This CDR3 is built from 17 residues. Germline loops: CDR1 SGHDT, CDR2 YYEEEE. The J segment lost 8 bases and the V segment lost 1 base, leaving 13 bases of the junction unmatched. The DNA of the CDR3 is TGTGCCAGCAGCTTGTACTCCGGGACAGGGAAAGGGAAGCCCCAGCATTTT. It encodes CASSLYSGTGKGKPQHF.